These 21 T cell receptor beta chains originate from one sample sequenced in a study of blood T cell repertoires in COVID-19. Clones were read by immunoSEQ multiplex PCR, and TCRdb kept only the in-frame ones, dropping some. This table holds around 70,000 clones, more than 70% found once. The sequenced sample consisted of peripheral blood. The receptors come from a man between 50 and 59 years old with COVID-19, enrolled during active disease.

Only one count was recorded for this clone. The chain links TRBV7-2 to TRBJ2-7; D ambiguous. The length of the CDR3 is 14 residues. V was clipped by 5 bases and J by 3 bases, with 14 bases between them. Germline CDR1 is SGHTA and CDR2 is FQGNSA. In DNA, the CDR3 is TGTGCCAGCAGCCAAGTGGCAGGTTACTACGAGCAGTACTTC. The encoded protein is CASSQVAGYYEQYF.

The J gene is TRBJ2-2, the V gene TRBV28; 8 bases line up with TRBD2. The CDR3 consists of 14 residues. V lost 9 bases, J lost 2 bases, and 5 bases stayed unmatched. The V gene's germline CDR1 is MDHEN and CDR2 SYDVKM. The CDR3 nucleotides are TGTGCCAGTATAAGCGGGAGTAACACCGGGGAGCTGTTTTTT. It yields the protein CASISGSNTGELFF.

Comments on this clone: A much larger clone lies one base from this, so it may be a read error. CDR3 bases: TGTGCCAGCAGTGAAAACTGGGAGTCACCCCTCCACTTT. This translates into CASSENWESPLHF. This rearrangement joins TRBV6-1 to TRBJ1-6; D call uncertain. CDR1 is MNHNS and CDR2 is SASEGT in the germline V gene. The ends were cut back, 2 bases at V and 10 bases at J, with 9 bases in the middle. The CDR3 totals 13 residues.

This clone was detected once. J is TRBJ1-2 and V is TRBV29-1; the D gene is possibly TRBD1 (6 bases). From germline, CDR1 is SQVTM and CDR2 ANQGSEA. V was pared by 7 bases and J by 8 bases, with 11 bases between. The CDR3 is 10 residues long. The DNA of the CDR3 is TGCAGCGCCTACAGGGACGGCTACACCTTC. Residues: CSAYRDGYTF.

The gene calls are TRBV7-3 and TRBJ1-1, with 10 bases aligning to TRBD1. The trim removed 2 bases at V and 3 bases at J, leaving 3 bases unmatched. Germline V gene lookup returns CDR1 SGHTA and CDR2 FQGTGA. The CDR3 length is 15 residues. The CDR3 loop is CASSLAGQGYTEAFF. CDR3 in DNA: TGTGCCAGCAGCTTAGCGGGACAGGGGTACACTGAAGCTTTCTTT.

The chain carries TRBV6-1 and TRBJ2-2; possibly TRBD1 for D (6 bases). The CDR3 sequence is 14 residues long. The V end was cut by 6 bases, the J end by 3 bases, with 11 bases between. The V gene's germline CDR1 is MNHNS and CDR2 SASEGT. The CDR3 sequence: CASRGTGYTGELFF. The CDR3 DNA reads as TGTGCCAGCAGGGGAACAGGGTACACCGGGGAGCTGTTTTTT.

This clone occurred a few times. In nucleotides, the CDR3 is TGTGCCAGCAGGCAGGGGGGCTCCTACAATGAGCAGTTCTTC. Protein sequence: CASRQGGSYNEQFF. The V gene is TRBV2, the J gene TRBJ2-1; weak D call: TRBD1 (7 bases). The CDR3 covers 14 residues. Germline assignment: CDR1 SNHLY and CDR2 FYNNEI. Deletions cut 6 bases from V and 0 bases from J, with 9 bases between.

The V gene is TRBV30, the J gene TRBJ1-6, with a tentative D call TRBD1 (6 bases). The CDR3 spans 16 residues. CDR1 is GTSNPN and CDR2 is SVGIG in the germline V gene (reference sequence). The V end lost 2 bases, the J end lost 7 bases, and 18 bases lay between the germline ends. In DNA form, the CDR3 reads TGTGCCTGGAGTCCCCCGGGTGACAGGAGGAATTCACCCCTCCACTTT. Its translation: CAWSPPGDRRNSPLHF.

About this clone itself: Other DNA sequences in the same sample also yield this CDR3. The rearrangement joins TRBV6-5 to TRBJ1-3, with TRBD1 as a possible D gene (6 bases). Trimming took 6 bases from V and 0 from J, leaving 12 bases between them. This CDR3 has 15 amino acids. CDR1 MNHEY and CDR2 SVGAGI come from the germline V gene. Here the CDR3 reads CASSRSRGSGNTIYF. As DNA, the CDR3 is TGTGCCAGCAGCAGGTCCAGGGGCTCTGGAAACACCATATATTTT.

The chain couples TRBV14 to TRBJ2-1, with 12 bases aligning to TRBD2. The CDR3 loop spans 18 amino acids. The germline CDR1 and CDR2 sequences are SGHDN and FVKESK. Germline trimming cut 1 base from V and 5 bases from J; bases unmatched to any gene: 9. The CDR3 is CASSQGWGRLAGDNEQFF. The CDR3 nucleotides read TGTGCCAGCAGCCAAGGGTGGGGACGACTAGCGGGAGACAATGAGCAGTTCTTC.

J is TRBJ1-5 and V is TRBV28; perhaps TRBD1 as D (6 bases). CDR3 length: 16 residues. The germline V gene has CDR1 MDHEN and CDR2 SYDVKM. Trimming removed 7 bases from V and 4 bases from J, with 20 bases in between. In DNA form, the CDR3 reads TGTGCCAGCACCCCGACGCGGGGAGGGGGAAATCAGCCCCAGCATTTT. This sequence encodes CASTPTRGGGNQPQHF.

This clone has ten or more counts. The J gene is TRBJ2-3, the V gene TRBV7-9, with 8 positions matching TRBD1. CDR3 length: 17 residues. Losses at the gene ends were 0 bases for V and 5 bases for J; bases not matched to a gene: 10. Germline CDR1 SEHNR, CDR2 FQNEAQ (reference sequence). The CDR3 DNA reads TGTGCCAGCAGCTTAGCAAGGGCAGGGGGCAGGAGAGATACGCAGTATTTT. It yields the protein CASSLARAGGRRDTQYF.

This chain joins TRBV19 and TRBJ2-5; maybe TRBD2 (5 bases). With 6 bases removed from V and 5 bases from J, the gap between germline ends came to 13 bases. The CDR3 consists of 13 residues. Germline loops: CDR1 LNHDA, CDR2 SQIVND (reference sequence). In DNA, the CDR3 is TGTGCCAGTAGCCCTCCGGGAACGGAGACCCAGTACTTC. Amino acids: CASSPPGTETQYF.

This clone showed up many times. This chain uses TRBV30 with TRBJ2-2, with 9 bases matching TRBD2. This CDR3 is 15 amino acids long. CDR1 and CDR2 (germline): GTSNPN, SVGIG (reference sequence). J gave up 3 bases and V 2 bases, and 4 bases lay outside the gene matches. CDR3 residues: CAWSRLAGHTGELFF. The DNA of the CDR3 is TGTGCCTGGAGTAGGCTAGCGGGGCACACCGGGGAGCTGTTTTTT.

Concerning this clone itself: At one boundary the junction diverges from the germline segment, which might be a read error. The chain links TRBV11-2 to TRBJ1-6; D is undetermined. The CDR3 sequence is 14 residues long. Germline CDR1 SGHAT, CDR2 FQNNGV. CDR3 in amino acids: CASGFRSDNSPLHF. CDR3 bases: TGTGCCAGCGGCTTCAGGTCTGATAATTCACCCCTCCACTTT.

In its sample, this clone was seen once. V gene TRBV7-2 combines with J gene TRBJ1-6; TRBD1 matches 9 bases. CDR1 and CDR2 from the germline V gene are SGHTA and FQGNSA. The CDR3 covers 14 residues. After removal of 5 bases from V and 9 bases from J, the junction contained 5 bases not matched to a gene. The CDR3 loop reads CASSVTGGRSPLHF. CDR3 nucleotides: TGTGCCAGCAGCGTCACAGGGGGCCGTTCACCCCTCCACTTT.

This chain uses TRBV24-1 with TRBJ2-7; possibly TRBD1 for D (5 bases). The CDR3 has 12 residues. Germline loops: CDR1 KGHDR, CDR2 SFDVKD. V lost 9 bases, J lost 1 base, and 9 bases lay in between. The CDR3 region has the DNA TGTGCCACCGCGGACATATCCTACGAGCAGTACTTC. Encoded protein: CATADISYEQYF.

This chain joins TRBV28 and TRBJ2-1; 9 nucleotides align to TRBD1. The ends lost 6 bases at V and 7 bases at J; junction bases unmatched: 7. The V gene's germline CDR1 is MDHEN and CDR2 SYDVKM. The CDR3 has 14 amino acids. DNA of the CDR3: TGTGCCAGCAGATATACAGGGGGCCGTAATGAGCAGTTCTTC. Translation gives CASRYTGGRNEQFF. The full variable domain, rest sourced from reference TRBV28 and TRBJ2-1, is DVKVTQSSRYLVKRTGEKVFLECVQDMDHENMFWYRQDPGLGLRLIYFSYDVKMKEKGDIPEGYSVSREKKERFSLILESASTNQTSMYLCASRYTGGRNEQFFGPGTRLTVL.

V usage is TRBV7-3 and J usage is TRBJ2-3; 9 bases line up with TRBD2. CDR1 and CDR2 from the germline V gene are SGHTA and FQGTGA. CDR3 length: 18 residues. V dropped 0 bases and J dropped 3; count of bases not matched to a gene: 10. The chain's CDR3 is CASSLTQWREGRTDTQYF. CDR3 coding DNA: TGTGCCAGCAGCTTAACGCAGTGGCGGGAGGGTAGGACAGATACGCAGTATTTT.

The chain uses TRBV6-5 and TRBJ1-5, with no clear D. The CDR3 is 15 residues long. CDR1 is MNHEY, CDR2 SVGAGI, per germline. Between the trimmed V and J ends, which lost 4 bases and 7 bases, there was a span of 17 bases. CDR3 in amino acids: CASSSTGAVTQPQHF. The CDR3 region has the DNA TGTGCCAGCAGTTCCACGGGAGCGGTGACCCAGCCCCAGCATTTT.

The CDR3 DNA reads TGTGCCAGCAAGGGACAGGAAAGTTTCCATGAAAAACTGTTTTTT. Residues: CASKGQESFHEKLFF. The chain joins TRBV2 to TRBJ1-4, with TRBD1 matching 8 bases. Unmatched junction bases numbered 10, after V lost 7 bases and J lost 6 bases. CDR1 is SNHLY, CDR2 FYNNEI, per germline. The CDR3 is 15 amino acids.